This T cell receptor beta chain appears in the sequencing data of a study of shared T cell receptors in the human thymus (dated by TCRdb to 2020 to 2023). Background on the whole study: The study investigated the way shared, self-reactive T-cell receptor alpha chains are produced in the human thymus.

About this clone: The target of this receptor is not known. No quality values exist for individual bases; no much larger clone is one base distant.

CDR1 and CDR2, per the germline V gene (reference sequence), are LNHNV and YYDKDF. From V the trimming removes 5 bases and from J it removes 0 bases, while the gene matches leave 16 bases of the junction unaccounted for. Including cysteine and phenylalanine, the CDR3 has 19 amino acids. The entry retains the CDR3 DNA only, 57 bases that are in frame from base 1. The library was produced with the immunoSEQ multiplex PCR assay. TCRdb took over this immuneACCESS table, retaining in-frame rearrangements with V and J assigned. Such tables are incomplete; in checked studies, under half of the missing clones stem from an unresolved V gene, and the remainder is unexplained. Here the sample has 540,000 or so clones; about 84% occur a single time. In total, the top ten clones hold approximately 0.013% of the sample. The data were also submitted as part of a second study, on human thymus T cells. The second paper states: The donors were immunologically healthy infants in Finland who had open corrective cardiac surgery for congenital heart defects. Thymus tissue was obtained as surgical resects removed during corrective cardiac surgery. Biased V and J gene segment usage appeared to be present in both thymic and peripheral blood repertoires. The related research reported highly overlapping thymic TCR repertoires among unrelated individuals. TCR alpha and beta repertoires from fewer than ten infant thymus samples and a few related peripheral blood samples were characterized in the study. Donor ages ranging from roughly 6 to 244 days were recorded, and about six male and a couple of female infants were included in the cohort. Thymocytes were freed from the tissue by mechanical means and kept at -70 degrees C as pellets of roughly 8.5-31 million cells. Genomic DNA was extracted from frozen cell pellets with a QIAsymphony instrument. Using the immunoSEQ multiplex PCR assay, the TCRB and TCRAD loci were amplified from a standardized quantity of quality-controlled genomic DNA. Amplicons spanned the V(D)J region at a length sufficient to cover the CDR3 and identify V and J genes. Amplicon sequencing was performed on an Illumina platform through the commercial immunoSEQ service. Primer bias and sequencing errors were corrected as previously described, and TCRAD and TCRB definitions were based on the IMGT database. The repertoires were analysed using immunoSEQ Analyzer 3.0 and VDJTools for basic statistics, V/J segment usage, diversity estimates, rarefaction and pairwise overlap. Chao1, ChaoE, Efron-Thisted, Shannon and inverse Simpson indices were used to estimate diversity, which was also estimated on datasets down-sampled to the smallest sample. Repertoire overlap used strict matching of CDR3 nucleotide sequence, V gene and J gene, with Jaccard-based multidimensional scaling clustering. On average, thymus samples yielded 800,000 or so unique TCRB clonotypes, whereas blood samples yielded roughly 80,000.

The receptor's source is a boy under two years old with a congenital heart defect. Donor details come from another sample of the same person, matched by shared clones. In this chain, TRBV15 is recombined with TRBJ2-5, with 9 bases in between that match TRBD1. The sequencing sample was made of thymocytes. The DNA sequence follows: TGTGCCACCAGCCAACGTAGGGCGGACAGGGGCTCGTACCAAGAGACCCAGTACTTC. It specifies CATSQRRADRGSYQETQYF. With the rest looked up from the reference TRBV15 and TRBJ2-5 genes rather than sequenced, the full variable domain is DAMVIQNPRYQVTQFGKPVTLSCSQTLNHNVMYWYQQKSSQAPKLLFHYYDKDFNNEADTPDNFQSRRPNTSFCFLDIRSPGLGDTAMYLCATSQRRADRGSYQETQYFGPGTRLLVL.